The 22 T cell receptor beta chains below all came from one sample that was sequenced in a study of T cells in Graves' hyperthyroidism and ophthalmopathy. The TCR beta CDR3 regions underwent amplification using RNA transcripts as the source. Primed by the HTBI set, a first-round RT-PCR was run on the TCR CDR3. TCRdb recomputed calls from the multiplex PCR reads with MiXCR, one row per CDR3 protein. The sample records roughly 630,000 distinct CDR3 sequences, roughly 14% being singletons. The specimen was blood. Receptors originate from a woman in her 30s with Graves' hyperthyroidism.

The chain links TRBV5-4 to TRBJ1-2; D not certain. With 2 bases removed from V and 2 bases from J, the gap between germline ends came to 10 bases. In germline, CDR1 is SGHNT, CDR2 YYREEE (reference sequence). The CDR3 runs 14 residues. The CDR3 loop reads CASSFEVRNYGYTF. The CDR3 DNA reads TGTGCCAGCAGCTTTGAAGTGAGAAACTATGGCTACACCTTC. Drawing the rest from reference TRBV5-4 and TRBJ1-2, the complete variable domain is ETGVTQSPTHLIKTRGQQVTLRCSSQSGHNTVSWYQQALGQGPQFIFQYYREEENGRGNFPPRFSGLQFPNYSSELNVNALELDDSALYLCASSFEVRNYGYTFGSGTRLTVV.

CDR3 sequence: CASSGAIRNTEAFF. CDR3 bases: TGTGCCAGCAGTGGCGCCATCCGGAACACTGAAGCTTTCTTT. The chain recombines TRBV2 with TRBJ1-1; D is unresolved. Per germline, CDR1 SNHLY and CDR2 FYNNEI. The CDR3 length is 14 residues. Trimming shortened V by 4 bases and J by 1 base, and 10 bases separated the two germline ends. The full variable domain, in which reference TRBV2 and TRBJ1-1 provide the parts outside the CDR3, is EPEVTQTPSHQVTQMGQEVILRCVPISNHLYFYWYRQILGQKVEFLVSFYNNEISEKSEIFDDQFSVERPDGSNFTLKIRSTKLEDSAMYFCASSGAIRNTEAFFGQGTRLTVV.

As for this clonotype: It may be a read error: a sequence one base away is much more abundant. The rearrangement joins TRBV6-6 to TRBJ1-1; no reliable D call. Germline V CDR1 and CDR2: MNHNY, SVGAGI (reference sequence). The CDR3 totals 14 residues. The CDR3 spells CAGSYSLGSTEAFF. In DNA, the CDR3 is TGTGCCGGCAGTTACTCATTAGGGAGCACTGAAGCTTTCTTT.

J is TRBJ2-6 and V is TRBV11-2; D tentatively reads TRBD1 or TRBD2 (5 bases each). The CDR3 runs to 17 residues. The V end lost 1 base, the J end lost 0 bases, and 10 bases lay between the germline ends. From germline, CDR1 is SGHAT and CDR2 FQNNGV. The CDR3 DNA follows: TGTGCCAGCAGCTTAGCAGGGAGAAGCTCTGGGGCCAACGTCCTGACTTTC. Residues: CASSLAGRSSGANVLTF.

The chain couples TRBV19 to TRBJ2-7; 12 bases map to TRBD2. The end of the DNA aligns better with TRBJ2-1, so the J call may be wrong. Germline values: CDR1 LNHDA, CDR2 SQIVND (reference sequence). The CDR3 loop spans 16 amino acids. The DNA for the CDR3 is TGTGCCAGTAGTAGGCCTCTAGCGGGAGGGTCCTACGAGCAGTTCTTC. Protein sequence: CASSRPLAGGSYEQFF.

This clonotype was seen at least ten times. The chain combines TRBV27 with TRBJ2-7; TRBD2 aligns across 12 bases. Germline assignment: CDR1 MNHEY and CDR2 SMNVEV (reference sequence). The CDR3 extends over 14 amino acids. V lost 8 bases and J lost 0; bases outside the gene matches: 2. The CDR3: CASSTSGSSYEQYF. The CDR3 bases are TGTGCCAGCTCGACTAGCGGGAGCTCCTACGAGCAGTACTTC.

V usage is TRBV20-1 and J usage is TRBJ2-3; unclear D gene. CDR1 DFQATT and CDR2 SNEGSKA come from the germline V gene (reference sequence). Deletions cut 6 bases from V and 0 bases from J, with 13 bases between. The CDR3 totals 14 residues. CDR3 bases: TGCAGTGCGCCTTACTCATCTAGCACAGATACGCAGTATTTT. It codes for CSAPYSSSTDTQYF.

CDR3 residues: CASSLSSYGYTF. DNA of the CDR3: TGTGCCAGCAGTTTATCTAGCTATGGCTACACCTTC. The rearrangement links TRBV12-3 or TRBV12-4 to TRBJ1-2, with D unclear. The CDR3 has 12 residues. Trimming removed 2 bases at V and 4 bases at J, with 5 bases between.

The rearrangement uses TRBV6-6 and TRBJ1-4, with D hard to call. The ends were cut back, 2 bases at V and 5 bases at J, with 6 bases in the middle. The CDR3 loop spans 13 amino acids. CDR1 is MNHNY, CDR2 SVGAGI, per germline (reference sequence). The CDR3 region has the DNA TGTGCCAGCAGTTACGTTCCGAATGAAAAACTGTTTTTT. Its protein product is CASSYVPNEKLFF.

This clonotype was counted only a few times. CDR3 nucleotides: TGTGCCAGCAGCTTACAGACGGGGCTTATGTTAGATGGCTACACCTTC. This translates into CASSLQTGLMLDGYTF. The rearrangement joins TRBV7-6 to TRBJ1-2; a weak D match, TRBD1 (5 bases). Per the germline V gene, CDR1 is SGHVS and CDR2 is FNYEAQ. CDR3 length: 16 residues. V lost 2 bases and J lost 6, with 19 bases in between.

The CDR3 DNA reads as TGTGCCACGGTAGCGGGAGTAGGAGATACGCAGTATTTT. This gives the protein CATVAGVGDTQYF. This chain connects TRBV10-3 to TRBJ2-3, with 9 bases matching TRBD2. Trimming cost V 10 bases and J 5 bases; bases outside gene matches: 7. This CDR3 has 13 amino acids. Germline V CDR1 and CDR2: ENHRY, SYGVKD.

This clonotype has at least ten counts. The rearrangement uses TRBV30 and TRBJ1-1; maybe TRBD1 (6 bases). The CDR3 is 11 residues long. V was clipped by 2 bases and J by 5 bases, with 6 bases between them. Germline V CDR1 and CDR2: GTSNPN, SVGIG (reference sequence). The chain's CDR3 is CAWSTGTEAFF. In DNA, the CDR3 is TGTGCCTGGAGTACAGGGACTGAAGCTTTCTTT.

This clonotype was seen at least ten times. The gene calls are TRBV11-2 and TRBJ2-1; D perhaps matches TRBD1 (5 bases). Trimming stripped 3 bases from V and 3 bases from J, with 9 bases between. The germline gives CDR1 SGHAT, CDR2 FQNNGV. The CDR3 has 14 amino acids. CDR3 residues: CASSFPGYYNEQFF. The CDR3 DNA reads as TGTGCCAGCAGCTTCCCAGGGTACTACAATGAGCAGTTCTTC.

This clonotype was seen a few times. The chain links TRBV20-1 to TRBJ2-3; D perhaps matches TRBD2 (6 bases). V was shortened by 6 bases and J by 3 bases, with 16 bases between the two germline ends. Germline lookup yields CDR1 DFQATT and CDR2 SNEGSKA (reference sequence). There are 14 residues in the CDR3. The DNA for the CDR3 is TGCAGTGCCTCCTCGGGAGTGGGAACAGATACGCAGTATTTT. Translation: CSASSGVGTDTQYF.

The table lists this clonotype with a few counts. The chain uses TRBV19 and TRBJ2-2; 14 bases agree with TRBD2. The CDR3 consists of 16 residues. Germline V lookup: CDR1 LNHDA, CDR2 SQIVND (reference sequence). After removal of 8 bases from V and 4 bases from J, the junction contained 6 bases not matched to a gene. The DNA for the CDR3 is TGTGCCAGTGGGGGACTAGCGGGAGTCAGCACCGGGGAGCTGTTTTTT. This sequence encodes CASGGLAGVSTGELFF.

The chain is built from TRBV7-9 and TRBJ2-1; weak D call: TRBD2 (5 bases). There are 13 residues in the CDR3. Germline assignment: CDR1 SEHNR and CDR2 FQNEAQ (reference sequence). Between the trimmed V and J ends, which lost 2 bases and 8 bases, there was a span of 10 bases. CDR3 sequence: CASSLKGSHEQFF. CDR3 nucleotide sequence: TGTGCCAGCAGCTTAAAAGGGAGCCATGAGCAGTTCTTC.

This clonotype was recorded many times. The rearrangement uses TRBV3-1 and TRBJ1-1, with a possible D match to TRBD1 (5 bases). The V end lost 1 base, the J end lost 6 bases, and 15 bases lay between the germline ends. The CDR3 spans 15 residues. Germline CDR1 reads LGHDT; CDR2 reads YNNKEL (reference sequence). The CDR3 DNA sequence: TGTGCCAGCAGCCAAGGGACCTGGGGAGGGGCTGAAGCTTTCTTT. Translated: CASSQGTWGGAEAFF.

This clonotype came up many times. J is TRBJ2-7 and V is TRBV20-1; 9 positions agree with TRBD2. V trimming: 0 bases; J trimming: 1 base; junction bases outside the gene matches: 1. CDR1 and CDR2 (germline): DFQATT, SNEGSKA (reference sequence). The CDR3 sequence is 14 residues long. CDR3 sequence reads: CSARDSGRSYEQYF. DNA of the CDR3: TGCAGTGCTAGAGATAGCGGGAGATCCTACGAGCAGTACTTC.

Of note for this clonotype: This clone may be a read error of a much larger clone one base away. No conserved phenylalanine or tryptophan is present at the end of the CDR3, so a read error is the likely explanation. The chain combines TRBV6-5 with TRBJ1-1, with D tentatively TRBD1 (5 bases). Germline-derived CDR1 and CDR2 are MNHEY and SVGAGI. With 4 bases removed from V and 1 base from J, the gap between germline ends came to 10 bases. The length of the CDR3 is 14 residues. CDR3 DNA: TGTGCCAGCAGTTTCGACAGAAGGAACACTGAAGCTTTCCTT. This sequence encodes CASSFDRRNTEAFL.

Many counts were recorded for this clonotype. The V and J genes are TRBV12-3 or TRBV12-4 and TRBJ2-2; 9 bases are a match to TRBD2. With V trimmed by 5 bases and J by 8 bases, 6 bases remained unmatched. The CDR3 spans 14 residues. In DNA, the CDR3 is TGTGCCAGCAGTCCGGGACTAGCCGGAGGGGAGCTGTTTTTT. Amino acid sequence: CASSPGLAGGELFF.

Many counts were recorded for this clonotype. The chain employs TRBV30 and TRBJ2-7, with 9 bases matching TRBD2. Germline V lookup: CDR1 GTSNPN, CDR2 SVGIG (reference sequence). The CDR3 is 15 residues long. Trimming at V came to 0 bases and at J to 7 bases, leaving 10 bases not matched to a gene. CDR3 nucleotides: TGTGCCTGGAGTGTCGTGGCGGGAGGGCCCATGGAGCAGTACTTC. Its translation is CAWSVVAGGPMEQYF.

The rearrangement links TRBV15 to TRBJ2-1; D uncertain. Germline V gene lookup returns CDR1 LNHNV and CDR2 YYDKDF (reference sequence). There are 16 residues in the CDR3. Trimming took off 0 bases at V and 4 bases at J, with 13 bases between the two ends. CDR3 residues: CATSREERTLYNEQFF. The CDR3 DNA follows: TGTGCCACCAGCAGAGAAGAACGGACGCTATACAATGAGCAGTTCTTC.